Described below is a single TCR beta chain sequence and its context. Distinct nucleotide sequences in the sample also encode this CDR3. Clones were sequenced by immunoSEQ multiplex PCR, and TCRdb holds only the in-frame ones, with some missing. The sample includes about 90,000 clones, roughly four fifths of them seen just once. The data were taken from a study of CD8 T cell repertoires and HIV-1 epitope variants. Study as a whole: 1M T cells were kept uncultured as a baseline.

Germline assignment: CDR1 LNHNV and CDR2 YYDKDF (reference sequence). Trimming pared 1 base from V and 2 bases from J, leaving 5 bases between. This CDR3 comprises 13 residues. The chain combines TRBV15 with TRBJ1-2; D unclear. Sequencing used uncultured baseline CD8+ T cells from peripheral blood mononuclear cells (PBMCs). The clonotype comes from a male donor with HIV. The CDR3 protein is CATSRGANYGYTF. CDR3 nucleotide sequence: TGTGCCACCAGCAGAGGCGCCAACTATGGCTACACCTTC.